This TCR beta chain was sequenced in a study of blood T cell repertoires in COVID-19. Whole-study context: The United States, Italy and Spain were the sources of the acute and convalescent COVID-19 samples. PBMCs, B-cell-depleted T cells, or T cells were the source of the cDNA or gDNA that made up the material.

The CDR3 loop spans 16 amino acids. The trim removed 3 bases at V and 8 bases at J, leaving 5 bases unmatched. Per the germline V gene, CDR1 is KGHSH and CDR2 is LQKENI. As processed by the authors: Reference gene primer amplification in the assay estimated nucleated cell counts. The protocol was immunoSEQ multiplex PCR, while the TCRdb copy is restricted to in-frame clones and leaves out a portion. The V and J calls and the clone size are those of that table, but D and trimming were determined from the DNA. The sample has 83,000 or so clones, 77% seen once. Comments on this clone: This sample includes further DNA sequences coding for the same CDR3.

The chain couples TRBV18 to TRBJ2-1; 15 bases agree with TRBD2. The source of this sequence is a woman aged 80 or over with acute or convalescent COVID-19. The sequenced sample consisted of peripheral blood. Here the CDR3 reads CASSPRTSGGADEQFF. The CDR3 nucleotides are TGTGCCAGCTCACCTCGGACTAGCGGGGGGGCCGATGAGCAGTTCTTC.